A single sample gave rise to the 14 T cell receptor beta chains below, sequenced in a study of blood T cell repertoires in COVID-19. Produced via immunoSEQ multiplex PCR; TCRdb's table is partial and in-frame only. Of roughly 500,000 clones listed, 70% to 90% are singletons. Material for sequencing was peripheral blood. Every receptor here comes from a human donor in a cohort sampled during active COVID-19.

The J gene is TRBJ2-1, the V gene TRBV27; 7 bases line up with TRBD2. V dropped 2 bases and J dropped 9; count of bases not matched to a gene: 10. This CDR3 region has 15 residues. Germline CDR1 reads MNHEY; CDR2 reads SMNVEV (reference sequence). CDR3 amino acids: CASSLEAGFGSEQFF. As DNA, the CDR3 is TGTGCCAGCAGTTTAGAAGCGGGGTTCGGTAGTGAGCAGTTCTTC.

The chain couples TRBV2 to TRBJ1-2, with 10 nucleotides matching TRBD1. The CDR3 covers 17 residues. Per germline, CDR1 SNHLY and CDR2 FYNNEI. V was clipped by 6 bases and J by 4 bases; unmatched bases: 14. CDR3 in amino acids: CASSDPGQGKGGYGYTF. The CDR3, as DNA: TGTGCCAGCAGCGACCCGGGACAGGGGAAGGGCGGCTATGGCTACACCTTC.

The chain carries TRBV6-2 or TRBV6-3 and TRBJ2-7, with 7 bases aligning to TRBD1. This CDR3 contains 15 residues. The ends lost 5 bases at V and 5 bases at J; junction bases unmatched: 12. Germline V CDR1 and CDR2: MNHEY, SVGEGT. Here the CDR3 reads CASSGPNRGVNEQYF. The CDR3 coding sequence is TGTGCCAGCAGTGGGCCCAACAGGGGAGTCAACGAGCAGTACTTC.

This chain joins TRBV30 and TRBJ2-3; 16 nucleotides agree with TRBD2. Trimming removed 2 bases from V and 4 bases from J; junction bases left unmatched: 9. Germline V gene data show CDR1 as GTSNPN and CDR2 as SVGIG (reference sequence). The CDR3 length is 18 residues. CDR3 loop: CAWSRGTSGRESADTQYF. The CDR3, as DNA: TGTGCCTGGAGTCGAGGGACTAGCGGGAGGGAATCGGCAGATACGCAGTATTTT.

The rearrangement links TRBV24-1 to TRBJ2-3; perhaps TRBD2 as D (6 bases). This CDR3 spans 16 amino acids. Looked up from germline, CDR1 is KGHDR and CDR2 is SFDVKD. V shed 0 bases and J shed 1 base, with 10 bases lying between them. Here the CDR3 reads CATSDLGASGTDTQYF. CDR3 nucleotides: TGTGCCACCAGTGATTTGGGGGCTAGCGGCACAGATACGCAGTATTTT.

The chain carries TRBV6-5 and TRBJ1-2; a possible D gene is TRBD1 (5 bases). Trimming cost V 8 bases and J 0 bases, with 16 bases left between them. Per the germline V gene, CDR1 is MNHEY and CDR2 is SVGAGI. The CDR3 runs 15 residues. Here the CDR3 reads CASAYGGTANYGYTF. CDR3 bases: TGTGCCAGCGCCTATGGGGGGACGGCTAACTATGGCTACACCTTC.

This clone was seen more than once but under ten times. V and J are TRBV30 and TRBJ2-7; D is perhaps TRBD1 (5 bases). Germline CDR1 reads GTSNPN; CDR2 reads SVGIG (reference sequence). V gave up 2 bases and J gave up 2 bases, with 10 bases separating them. The CDR3 spans 13 residues. For the CDR3, the DNA is TGTGCCTGGAGTTTCGGACAACCCTACGAGCAGTACTTC. Its protein is CAWSFGQPYEQYF.

V gene TRBV5-1 combines with J gene TRBJ1-4; D remains ambiguous. The CDR3 spans 15 residues. CDR1 and CDR2 (germline): SGHRS, YFSETQ. V gave up 0 bases and J gave up 8 bases, with 14 bases separating them. The CDR3 DNA reads TGCGCCAGCAGCTTGGGCGCGGAAGTCTGGGAAAAACTGTTTTTT. Translated: CASSLGAEVWEKLFF. The full variable domain, with the rest looked up from reference TRBV5-1 and TRBJ1-4, is KAGVTQTPRYLIKTRGQQVTLSCSPISGHRSVSWYQQTPGQGLQFLFEYFSETQRNKGNFPGRFSGRQFSNSRSEMNVSTLELGDSALYLCASSLGAEVWEKLFFGSGTQLSVL.

This clone was counted between two and nine times. The chain combines TRBV2 with TRBJ1-6; D is perhaps TRBD1 (5 bases). The ends were cut back, 6 bases at V and 7 bases at J, with 16 bases in the middle. The germline gives CDR1 SNHLY, CDR2 FYNNEI. This CDR3 region has 15 residues. The CDR3 reads CASSERAGENSPLHF. For the CDR3, the DNA is TGTGCCAGCAGCGAAAGGGCGGGGGAGAATTCACCCCTCCACTTT.

This chain uses TRBV30 with TRBJ1-6, with D tentatively TRBD1 (6 bases). Trimming cost V 2 bases and J 8 bases, with 10 bases left between them. Germline CDR1 and CDR2: GTSNPN and SVGIG (reference sequence). CDR3 length: 13 residues. CDR3 coding DNA: TGTGCCTGGAGTTCCAGGGGAGATTCACCCCTCCACTTT. This translates into CAWSSRGDSPLHF.

Turning to this clone: The sample contains more than one DNA sequence encoding this CDR3. This chain links TRBV6-5 with TRBJ1-1; a weak D match, TRBD1 (6 bases). Germline V gene data show CDR1 as MNHEY and CDR2 as SVGAGI. V gave up 4 bases and J gave up 3 bases, with 12 bases separating them. This CDR3 contains 14 residues. The CDR3 bases are TGTGCCAGCAGTTCCAGGGGAAGGGACACTGAAGCTTTCTTT. This codes for CASSSRGRDTEAFF.

V and J are TRBV27 and TRBJ1-1; D gene unclear. Trimming took 4 bases from V and 2 from J, leaving 8 bases between them. Germline V CDR1 and CDR2: MNHEY, SMNVEV (reference sequence). This CDR3 is built from 13 residues. CDR3 sequence: CASSSLTNTEAFF. CDR3 bases: TGTGCCAGCAGTTCCTTGACTAACACTGAAGCTTTCTTT.

The chain couples TRBV28 to TRBJ1-1; no firm D call. CDR1 is MDHEN, CDR2 SYDVKM, per germline. The CDR3 sequence is 14 residues long. Trimming left V 10 bases short and J 0 bases short, with 15 bases between. CDR3 nucleotide sequence: TGTGCCACCACACTAGGGCGCATGAACACTGAAGCTTTCTTT. It is translated as CATTLGRMNTEAFF.

This sequence joins TRBV11-1 and TRBJ2-1; 7 positions agree with TRBD2. The V gene end was trimmed by 4 bases and the J gene end by 12 bases; junction bases not matched to a gene: 12. The CDR3 totals 14 residues. Germline loops: CDR1 SGHAT, CDR2 FQDESV (reference sequence). The CDR3 sequence: CASSSAGDRRGQFF. The CDR3 nucleotides are TGTGCCAGCAGCTCCGCGGGGGATAGGCGGGGGCAGTTCTTC.